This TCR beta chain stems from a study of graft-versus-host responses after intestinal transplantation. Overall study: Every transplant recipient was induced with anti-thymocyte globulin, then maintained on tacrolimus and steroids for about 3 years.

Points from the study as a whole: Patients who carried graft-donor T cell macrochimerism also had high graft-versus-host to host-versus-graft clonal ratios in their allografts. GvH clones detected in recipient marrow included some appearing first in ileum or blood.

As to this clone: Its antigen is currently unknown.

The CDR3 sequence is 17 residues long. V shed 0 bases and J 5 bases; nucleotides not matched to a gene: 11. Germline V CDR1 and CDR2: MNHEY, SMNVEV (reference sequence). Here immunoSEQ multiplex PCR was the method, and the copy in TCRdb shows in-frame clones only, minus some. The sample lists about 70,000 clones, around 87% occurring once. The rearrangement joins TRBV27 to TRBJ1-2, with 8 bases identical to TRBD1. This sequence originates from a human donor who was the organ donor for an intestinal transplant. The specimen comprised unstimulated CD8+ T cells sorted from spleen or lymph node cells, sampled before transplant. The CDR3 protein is CASSLSTGDLGAYGYTF. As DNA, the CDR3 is TGTGCCAGCAGTTTATCGACAGGGGACCTCGGAGCTTATGGCTACACCTTC.